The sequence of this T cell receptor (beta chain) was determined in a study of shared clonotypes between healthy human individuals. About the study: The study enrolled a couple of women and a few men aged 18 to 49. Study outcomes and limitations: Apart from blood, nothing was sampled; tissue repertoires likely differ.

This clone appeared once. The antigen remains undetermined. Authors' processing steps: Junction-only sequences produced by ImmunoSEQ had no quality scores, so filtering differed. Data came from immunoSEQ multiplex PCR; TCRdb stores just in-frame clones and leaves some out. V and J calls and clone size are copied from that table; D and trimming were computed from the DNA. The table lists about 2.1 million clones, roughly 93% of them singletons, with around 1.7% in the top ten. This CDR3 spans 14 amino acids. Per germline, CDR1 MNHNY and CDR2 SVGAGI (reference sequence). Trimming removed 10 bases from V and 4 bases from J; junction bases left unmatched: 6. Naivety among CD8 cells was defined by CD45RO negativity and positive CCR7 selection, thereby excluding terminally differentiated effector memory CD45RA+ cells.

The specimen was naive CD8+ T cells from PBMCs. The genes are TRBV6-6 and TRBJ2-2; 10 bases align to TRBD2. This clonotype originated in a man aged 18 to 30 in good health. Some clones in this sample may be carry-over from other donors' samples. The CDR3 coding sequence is TGTGCCACTCTAGCGGGAGTAAGCACCGGGGAGCTGTTTTTT. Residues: CATLAGVSTGELFF.